The TCR beta chain under discussion was sequenced for a study of T cell changes during pregnancy in multiple sclerosis. TCRdb's table, derived via immunoSEQ multiplex PCR, lists solely in-frame clones and lacks some. The sample includes 32,000 or so clones, approximately 90% of them seen just once. The CDR3 runs to 15 residues. The germline V gene has CDR1 SGHKS and CDR2 YYEKEE (reference sequence). Trimming cost V 4 bases and J 0 bases, with 14 bases left between them. This TCR derives from a female donor with multiple sclerosis, enrolled in a pregnancy study. The genes are TRBV5-5 and TRBJ2-7, with D possibly TRBD1 on 6 matching bases. The sample was CD8+ T cells from peripheral blood mononuclear cells, taken in the first trimester of pregnancy. CDR3 in DNA: TGTGCCAGCAGCCCGAGGGACACACACTCCTACGAGCAGTACTTC. It encodes CASSPRDTHSYEQYF.